Presented here are 24 T cell receptor beta chains from one specimen sequenced in a study of tumor-infiltrating lymphocytes in primary liver carcinoma. Production of TCR beta cDNA used roughly 480 ng total RNA together with a constant-region primer. Each TCR beta library was derived from three nested multiplex PCR rounds that employed slightly modified ARM-PCR. Primers for the first two PCR rounds were TRBV1-TRBV30 forward primers and a C-beta reverse primer (roughly 10 cycles per round). TCRdb reprocessed the multiplex PCR reads with MiXCR, giving one entry per CDR3 protein. The table lists 100,000 to 150,000 distinct CDR3 sequences, approximately 64% of them singletons, with 7.5% to 8.5% in the top ten. Co-extraction of both nucleic acids (RNA and DNA) used roughly 18-32 mg of unsorted bulk tissue. Input material: liver tumor tissue from sampling region 3. Sample subset: tumor region T3, left-lateral pole. These receptors were collected from a woman aged 55 to 70 with primary liver carcinoma and hepatitis B virus infection.

This clonotype was counted many times. The J gene is TRBJ2-4, the V gene TRBV28; 7 bases match TRBD1. V shed 6 bases and J 6 bases; nucleotides not matched to a gene: 8. The CDR3 totals 14 residues. In germline, CDR1 is MDHEN, CDR2 SYDVKM. CDR3 residues: CASRPGGAGNIQYF. CDR3 DNA: TGTGCCAGCAGACCAGGGGGAGCCGGAAACATTCAGTACTTC.

The chain couples TRBV29-1 to TRBJ2-7, with TRBD1 as a possible D gene (5 bases). Germline V gives CDR1 SQVTM, CDR2 ANQGSEA. The length of the CDR3 is 12 residues. This CDR3 is CNVADTTYKQYF. CDR3 nucleotide sequence: TGCAACGTCGCGGACACTACGTACAAGCAGTACTTC.

This clonotype was detected a few times. The chain employs TRBV28 and TRBJ2-3, with 8 bases aligning to TRBD2. The CDR3 runs to 16 residues. The V and J ends lost 3 bases and 4 bases, in that order; junction bases with no gene match: 9. CDR1 and CDR2 from the germline V gene are MDHEN and SYDVKM. CDR3 nucleotides: TGTGCCAGCAGTTTCTTAGGAGCGGGAGTAGCAGATACGCAGTATTTT. It codes for CASSFLGAGVADTQYF.

This clonotype came up once. This sequence may be a read error, since a much larger clone differs from it by one base. V and J are TRBV5-1 and TRBJ2-7; D gene uncertain. The CDR3 is made up of 15 amino acids. V was pared by 2 bases and J by 4 bases, with 16 bases between. Germline V gives CDR1 SGHRS, CDR2 YFSETQ. CDR3 residues: CASSFSWRTRYEQYF. The CDR3 bases are TGCGCCAGCAGCTTTAGCTGGAGAACTCGATACGAGCAGTACTTC.

A remark on this clonotype: A junction boundary mismatches the germline segment, possibly from a read error. The chain carries TRBV6-1 and TRBJ2-3; maybe TRBD2 (5 bases). There are 15 residues in the CDR3. Germline values: CDR1 MNHNS, CDR2 SASEGT. The CDR3 bases are TGTGCCAGCTGTATAAGCGTATCTAGCACAGATACGCGGTATTTT. Its translation: CASCISVSSTDTRYF.

On this clonotype itself: A junction end diverges from the germline sequence, so it may reflect a read error. The V call is TRBV11-2, the J call TRBJ2-7, with 12 bases that match TRBD2. The CDR3 consists of 17 residues. Germline values: CDR1 SGHAT, CDR2 FQNNGV. CDR3 region: CASSLDLPSGRAHEQYF. The CDR3 DNA reads as TGTGCCAGCAGCTTAGATCTCCCTAGCGGGAGGGCCCATGAGCAATACTTC. The full variable domain, rest sourced from reference TRBV11-2 and TRBJ2-7, is EAGVAQSPRYKIIEKRQSVAFWCNPISGHATLYWYQQILGQGPKLLIQFQNNGVVDDSQLPKDRFSAERLKGVDSTLKIQPAKLEDSAVYLCASSLDLPSGRAHEQYFGPGTRLTVT.

This clonotype occurred many times. The V and J genes are TRBV12-3 or TRBV12-4 and TRBJ2-1; 13 bases line up with TRBD2. Trimming cost V 10 bases and J 7 bases; bases outside gene matches: 4. The length of the CDR3 is 13 residues. The CDR3 DNA is TGTGCCATTCCGGGACTAGCGGGGAATGAGCAGTTCTTC. Amino acids: CAIPGLAGNEQFF.

A remark on this clonotype: An end of the junction differs from the germline gene, which may be a read error. This rearrangement joins TRBV5-4 to TRBJ2-3, with 7 positions matching TRBD2. CDR1 is SGHNT and CDR2 is YYREEE in the germline V gene (reference sequence). There are 17 residues in the CDR3. Here the CDR3 DNA reads TGTGCCATCAGCTTCCCTCGACTAGCAGAGGGCCTCGGTATGCAGTATTTT. Translating gives CAISFPRLAEGLGMQYF.

This clonotype showed up just once. Compared with germline, one end of the junction differs, possibly owing to a read error. The chain has TRBV11-2 and TRBJ2-5; D tentatively fits TRBD1 or TRBD2 (5 bases each). This CDR3 is built from 13 residues. Germline values: CDR1 SGHAT, CDR2 FQNNGV. The CDR3 nucleotides are TGTGCTAGCAGCTTATGGGGACCTCAGGACCAGTACTTC. Protein: CASSLWGPQDQYF.

About this clonotype itself: A read error may account for a junction end that differs from germline. The chain is built from TRBV19 and TRBJ2-2; D is perhaps TRBD1 (6 bases). This CDR3 region has 14 residues. Germline CDR1 and CDR2: LNHDA and SQIVND (reference sequence). The CDR3 reads CTSSISRGTGELFF. CDR3 sequence (DNA): TGTACCAGTAGTATCAGCAGGGGCACCGGGGAGCTGTTTTTT.

The CDR3 protein is CASSPPPSTGEETQYF. CDR3 coding DNA: TGTGCCAGCAGTCCTCCACCCTCAACGGGGGAAGAGACCCAGTACTTC. The V gene is TRBV6-2 or TRBV6-3, the J gene TRBJ2-5; a possible D gene is TRBD2 (6 bases). Between the trimmed V and J ends, which lost 5 bases and 3 bases, there was a span of 19 bases. Looked up from germline, CDR1 is MNHEY and CDR2 is SVGEGT. The CDR3 consists of 16 residues.

This clonotype was recorded a few times. The CDR3 region is CASSPAQGGRGYGYTF. CDR3 coding DNA: TGTGCCAGCAGTCCGGCGCAGGGAGGGCGGGGCTATGGCTACACCTTC. This chain connects TRBV28 to TRBJ1-2; tentative D call: TRBD1 (5 bases). This CDR3 region has 16 residues. Germline V gene data show CDR1 as MDHEN and CDR2 as SYDVKM. Deletions cut 5 bases from V and 4 bases from J, with 20 bases between.

The chain couples TRBV4-2 to TRBJ2-7; D is possibly TRBD1 (6 bases). The CDR3 extends over 15 amino acids. Germline loops: CDR1 LGHNA, CDR2 YNFKEQ. V was clipped by 0 bases and J by 7 bases, with 16 bases between them. The chain's CDR3 is CASSQDPRGWDEQYF. DNA for the CDR3: TGTGCCAGCAGCCAAGACCCAAGGGGGTGGGATGAGCAGTACTTC.

Comment on this clonotype: Sequence at one end of the junction differs from germline and may be a read error. V is TRBV10-2 and J is TRBJ2-5; D is possibly TRBD2 (6 bases). This CDR3 contains 16 residues. Germline-derived CDR1 and CDR2 are WSHSY and SAAADI. CDR3 sequence reads: CASQNKRAGPQETQYF. The CDR3 nucleotides read TGCGCCAGCCAAAATAAACGGGCGGGGCCACAAGAGACCCAATACTTC.

Of note for this clonotype: A read error may account for a junction end that differs from germline. The DNA for the CDR3 is TGTGCCAGCATCCCCTCGGTAGAGAATGGGCAGTTCTTC. Its translation is CASIPSVENGQFF. The chain is built from TRBV7-9 and TRBJ2-1; no clear D gene. Germline values: CDR1 SEHNR, CDR2 FQNEAQ (reference sequence). The CDR3 sequence is 13 residues long.

For this clonotype: Lacking the conserved final phenylalanine or tryptophan, this CDR3 likely reflects a read error. CDR3 region: CSVETGGSYEQYL. The DNA of the CDR3 is TGCAGCGTTGAAACTGGTGGCTCCTACGAGCAGTACCTC. The V and J genes are TRBV29-1 and TRBJ2-7; D ambiguous. The CDR3 is made up of 13 amino acids. CDR1 is SQVTM and CDR2 is ANQGSEA in the germline V gene. The V and J ends lost 2 bases and 0 bases respectively, with 8 bases between them.

This clonotype was seen ten or more times. V and J are TRBV7-8 and TRBJ1-5; D is perhaps TRBD1 (5 bases). The CDR3 has 14 amino acids. Trimming removed 2 bases at V and 5 bases at J, with 10 bases between. Germline CDR1 reads SGHVS; CDR2 reads FQNEAQ. DNA of the CDR3: TGTGCCAGCAGCTTACGGACACCTGATCAGCCCCAGCATTTT. Translation gives CASSLRTPDQPQHF.

As to this clonotype: Likely a read error: the CDR3 ends without its conserved phenylalanine or tryptophan. The rearrangement uses TRBV29-1 and TRBJ1-2, with D unclear. Germline CDR1 reads SQVTM; CDR2 reads ANQGSEA. This CDR3 comprises 12 residues. The V and J ends lost 3 bases and 4 bases respectively, with 9 bases between them. CDR3 bases: TGCAGCGTTGATGAGAGCGGCTATGGCTACACCTCC. Its translation is CSVDESGYGYTS.

This clonotype was found a few times. It may be a read error: a sequence one base away is much more abundant. The rearrangement joins TRBV6-2 or TRBV6-3 to TRBJ2-5; no clear D gene. Germline V gene lookup returns CDR1 MNHEY and CDR2 SVGEGT. This CDR3 spans 14 amino acids. CDR3 in DNA: TGTGTCAGCAGTAAGGCCCCATCTGTTTGGACCCAGTACTTC. This codes for CVSSKAPSVWTQYF.

Remarks on this clonotype: No conserved phenylalanine or tryptophan ends this CDR3, so it is likely a read error. This chain connects TRBV11-2 to TRBJ2-1, with TRBD2 as a possible D gene (5 bases). Looked up from germline, CDR1 is SGHAT and CDR2 is FQNNGV. The CDR3 extends over 15 amino acids. For the CDR3, the DNA is TGTACCAGCAGCTTAACAACACCGTCCACGGGGGAGCAGTTCTCC. This gives the protein CTSSLTTPSTGEQFS.

The V call is TRBV5-1, the J call TRBJ2-1; D unresolved. V was pared by 0 bases and J by 6 bases, with 7 bases between. The germline gives CDR1 SGHRS, CDR2 YFSETQ. The CDR3 sequence is 13 residues long. CDR3 sequence reads: CASSLEGINEQFF. The CDR3 nucleotides are TGCGCCAGCAGCTTGGAAGGGATCAATGAGCAGTTCTTC.

This clonotype showed up just a few times. This may be a read error: a much more frequent sequence differs by one nucleotide. The chain links TRBV6-6 to TRBJ2-7, with 9 bases fitting TRBD2. Germline V gene data show CDR1 as MNHNY and CDR2 as SVGAGI (reference sequence). This CDR3 has 15 residues. The V segment lost 0 bases and the J segment 3 bases; nucleotides outside the gene matches: 3. CDR3 sequence reads: CASSYSPAGGYEQYF. Here the CDR3 DNA reads TGTGCCAGCAGTTACTCACCAGCGGGAGGCTACGAGCAGTACTTC.

In its sample, this clonotype is medium-sized. The chain employs TRBV11-2 and TRBJ2-7, with TRBD2 identical over 8 bases. Per the germline V gene, CDR1 is SGHAT and CDR2 is FQNNGV. The V and J ends lost 3 bases and 4 bases, in that order; junction bases with no gene match: 8. This CDR3 spans 15 amino acids. This CDR3 reads CASSFGGRSGYEQYF. DNA of the CDR3: TGTGCCAGCAGCTTCGGCGGGAGGTCGGGGTACGAGCAGTACTTC.

Regarding this clonotype: The CDR3 does not close with the conserved phenylalanine or tryptophan, likely indicating a read error. V and J are TRBV13 and TRBJ2-7, with 7 bases fitting TRBD1. The CDR3 is made up of 14 amino acids. CDR1 and CDR2 (germline): PRHDT, FYEKMQ (reference sequence). This CDR3 reads CANSEDRRAYEQYL. In DNA form, the CDR3 reads TGTGCCAACAGCGAGGACAGGAGAGCTTATGAGCAGTACCTC.